Listed below are T cell receptor beta chains from one sample, sequenced in a study of post-analysis software for immune sequencing data. MiXCR was run by TCRdb on the PCR reads, yielding one entry per CDR3 protein. The repertoire includes roughly 650,000 distinct CDR3 sequences, approximately 59% of them detected once, and 10% to 12% sits in the top ten. Source material: blood. Receptors were obtained from a girl aged 2-10 years with multiple sclerosis. Both conserved end residues are part of each CDR3. Fields, in order: V gene, clone size, J gene, D gene, CDR3 protein, CDR3 DNA. The D gene is left open where the match is weak. Clone size is stated in some rows and not others, as once, few, many or a class when expanded.

TRBV11-2	.	TRBJ2-1	.	CASSLGRGGPFF	TGTGCCAGCAGCTTAGGCAGGGGAGGGCCGTTCTTC
TRBV14	.	TRBJ1-1	.	CASSQAGRNTEAFF	TGTGCCAGCAGCCAAGCGGGCAGGAACACTGAAGCTTTCTTT
TRBV20-1	.	TRBJ2-5	TRBD2	CSARSTELARETQYF	TGCAGTGCTAGATCTACCGAACTAGCGAGGGAGACCCAGTACTTC
TRBV24-1	.	TRBJ2-4	.	CATPGPERLAKNIQYF	TGTGCCACCCCGGGACCGGAGAGATTAGCCAAAAACATTCAGTACTTC
TRBV9	.	TRBJ1-2	TRBD1	CASSVAGGAANYGYTF	TGTGCCAGCAGCGTAGCAGGGGGCGCAGCTAACTATGGCTACACCTTC
TRBV29-1	few	TRBJ2-7	.	CSVEGVGTYEQYF	TGCAGCGTTGAGGGGGTGGGTACCTACGAGCAGTACTTC
TRBV20-1	once	TRBJ1-1	.	CSARPQGRFSEAFF	TGCAGTGCTAGACCTCAGGGTAGATTCTCTGAAGCTTTCTTT
TRBV6-1	.	TRBJ2-1	.	CASSNLWRTSEQFF	TGTGCCAGCAGTAACTTATGGCGGACCAGTGAGCAGTTCTTC
TRBV24-1	.	TRBJ1-5	.	CATSDPQGNQPQHF	TGTGCCACCAGTGATCCACAGGGAAATCAGCCCCAGCATTTT
TRBV5-1	.	TRBJ2-7	.	CASSLQPLGGLGEQYF	TGCGCCAGCAGCTTGCAACCACTGGGGGGCTTAGGCGAGCAGTACTTC
TRBV25-1	.	TRBJ2-5	TRBD2	CASSEPRGSQETQYF	TGTGCCAGCAGTGAACCCCGCGGGAGTCAAGAGACCCAGTACTTC
TRBV7-9	few	TRBJ2-1	TRBD1	CASTGDSNEQFF	TGTGCCAGCACAGGGGACAGCAATGAGCAGTTCTTC
TRBV12-3/TRBV12-4	.	TRBJ1-2	TRBD1	CASSPHDRVNGYTF	TGTGCCAGCAGTCCACACGACAGGGTAAATGGCTACACCTTC
TRBV2	.	TRBJ2-1	.	CASSDVDSGSYNEQFF	TGTGCCAGCAGTGATGTCGACAGCGGATCCTACAATGAGCAGTTCTTC
TRBV4-1	.	TRBJ2-1	.	CASSQEGRLVFDNEQFF	TGCGCCAGCAGCCAAGAAGGAAGGCTAGTATTTGACAATGAGCAGTTCTTC
TRBV15	few	TRBJ2-1	TRBD2	CATSSSTSGGGLNEQFF	TGTGCCACCAGCAGCAGTACTAGCGGGGGAGGACTCAATGAGCAGTTCTTC
TRBV10-1	.	TRBJ2-5	.	CASSESGQETQYF	TGCGCCAGCAGTGAGTCGGGACAAGAGACCCAGTACTTC
TRBV12-3/TRBV12-4	.	TRBJ2-7	.	CASSLGGGSSEQYF	TGTGCCAGCAGTTTAGGAGGGGGGTCTAGCGAGCAGTACTTC
TRBV5-5	.	TRBJ2-3	.	CASSLIRDTSYTQYF	TGTGCCAGCAGCTTGATCCGGGACACTTCGTATACGCAGTATTTT
TRBV29-1	few	TRBJ2-5	.	CSVSLAGGDETQYF	TGCAGCGTTAGTCTAGCTGGAGGGGATGAGACCCAGTACTTC
TRBV7-2	.	TRBJ2-3	TRBD2	CASSQTRGGADTQYF	TGTGCCAGCAGCCAGACCCGCGGGGGGGCGGATACGCAGTATTTT
TRBV5-4	.	TRBJ2-1	TRBD2	CASSLALAGGLGQFF	TGTGCCAGCAGCTTGGCCCTAGCGGGGGGGCTGGGGCAGTTCTTC
TRBV11-2	.	TRBJ2-3	.	CATSPGNTDTQYF	TGTGCCACCAGTCCGGGGAACACAGATACGCAGTATTTT
TRBV7-8	once	TRBJ2-1	TRBD2	CASSPAAPPSGGNNEQFF	TGTGCCAGCAGCCCGGCTGCCCCTCCTAGCGGGGGGAACAATGAGCAGTTCTTC
TRBV6-1	.	TRBJ2-7	TRBD1	CASSGGQGNYEQYF	TGTGCCAGCAGTGGAGGACAGGGCAACTACGAGCAGTACTTC
TRBV20-1	.	TRBJ2-6	.	CSARSGVISGANVLTF	TGCAGTGCTAGATCTGGGGTAATCTCTGGGGCCAACGTCCTGACTTTC
TRBV10-3	.	TRBJ2-3	.	CAIRRQDSTDTQYF	TGTGCCATCAGGCGTCAGGACAGCACAGATACGCAGTATTTT
TRBV7-2	.	TRBJ1-2	TRBD1	CASRRDRAGYTF	TGTGCCAGCAGGCGGGACAGGGCGGGCTACACCTTC
TRBV9	.	TRBJ1-2	.	CASSVDGGEGYTF	TGTGCCAGCAGCGTAGACGGTGGCGAGGGCTACACCTTC
TRBV5-1	.	TRBJ2-1	TRBD1	CASKQGRHSNEQFF	TGCGCCAGCAAACAGGGGCGTCACAGCAATGAGCAGTTCTTC
TRBV29-1	.	TRBJ2-1	TRBD2	CSVGLAGGVEQFF	TGCAGCGTTGGGCTAGCGGGAGGGGTTGAGCAGTTCTTC
TRBV5-1	.	TRBJ2-5	TRBD1	CASSSSGTGSWETQYF	TGCGCCAGCAGCTCCTCCGGGACAGGGAGTTGGGAGACCCAGTACTTC
TRBV7-2	.	TRBJ2-7	TRBD1	CASSLGPTGTAYEQYF	TGTGCCAGCAGCTTAGGGCCGACAGGGACCGCCTACGAGCAGTACTTC
TRBV7-9	.	TRBJ1-2	TRBD1	CASRGLLQGLDGYTF	TGTGCCAGCAGGGGGCTACTACAGGGGCTTGATGGCTACACCTTC
TRBV12-3/TRBV12-4	few	TRBJ1-2	.	CASSPPRGRNGYTF	TGTGCCAGCAGTCCCCCGCGGGGGCGGAATGGCTACACCTTC
TRBV29-1	.	TRBJ1-3	.	CSARAGNTIYF	TGCAGCGCCCGAGCTGGAAACACCATATATTTT
TRBV12-3/TRBV12-4	.	TRBJ1-1	TRBD1	CASSRRQGNTEAFF	TGTGCCAGCAGTCGCAGACAGGGGAACACTGAAGCTTTCTTT
TRBV27	once	TRBJ2-3	TRBD2	CASSFASGGTDTQYF	TGTGCCAGCAGTTTCGCTAGCGGGGGAACAGATACGCAGTATTTT
TRBV7-9	few	TRBJ2-6	.	CASSLWANVLTF	TGTGCCAGCAGCTTGTGGGCCAACGTCCTGACTTTC
TRBV10-3	few	TRBJ2-1	.	CAISESEGFHNEQFF	TGTGCCATCAGTGAGAGTGAGGGGTTTCACAATGAGCAGTTCTTC
TRBV20-1	few	TRBJ2-5	TRBD1	CSAKYQQGAETQYF	TGCAGTGCTAAGTATCAACAGGGGGCGGAGACCCAGTACTTC
TRBV13	few	TRBJ2-7	.	CASSSRDSRPYEQYF	TGTGCCAGCAGCAGCCGGGACTCCAGGCCCTACGAGCAGTACTTC
TRBV20-1	.	TRBJ2-1	.	CSARDRRQVWDEQFF	TGCAGTGCTAGAGATAGGAGACAGGTCTGGGATGAGCAGTTCTTC
TRBV10-3	.	TRBJ2-5	.	CAISSGPSGETQYF	TGTGCCATCAGTTCCGGGCCCTCCGGAGAGACCCAGTACTTC
TRBV7-2	.	TRBJ1-2	.	CASSFGSGAVYGYTF	TGTGCCAGCAGCTTTGGGTCAGGGGCCGTCTATGGCTACACCTTC
TRBV20-1	.	TRBJ2-1	TRBD2	CSARDLTSGESNEQFF	TGCAGTGCTAGAGACTTGACTAGCGGAGAATCCAATGAGCAGTTCTTC
TRBV11-2	.	TRBJ2-5	TRBD1	CASSPYAPDRGGQETQYF	TGTGCCAGCAGCCCCTACGCTCCGGACAGGGGAGGCCAAGAGACCCAGTACTTC
TRBV4-2	.	TRBJ2-1	TRBD2	CASSQDQPSGGLYNEQFF	TGTGCCAGCAGCCAAGATCAGCCTAGCGGGGGACTCTACAATGAGCAGTTCTTC
TRBV6-6	.	TRBJ1-1	.	CASSTEGNTEAFF	TGTGCCAGCAGTACCGAGGGGAACACTGAAGCTTTCTTT
TRBV10-3	few	TRBJ1-1	.	CAIRIPPGDTEAFF	TGTGCCATCCGAATCCCACCAGGGGACACTGAAGCTTTCTTT
TRBV11-2	.	TRBJ2-5	TRBD2	CASSLPLGTSSETQYF	TGTGCCAGCAGCTTGCCCCTCGGGACTAGCTCGGAGACCCAGTACTTC
TRBV10-2	few	TRBJ2-1	.	CASSEFGVQTNHEQFF	TGCGCCAGCAGTGAGTTTGGGGTACAAACCAACCATGAGCAGTTCTTC
TRBV7-9	.	TRBJ2-2	.	CASSLQGLFF	TGTGCCAGCAGCTTACAGGGGCTGTTTTTT
TRBV7-9	.	TRBJ2-7	TRBD1	CASSPGTGASYEQYF	TGTGCCAGCAGCCCCGGGACAGGGGCCTCCTACGAGCAGTACTTC
TRBV29-1	.	TRBJ2-5	TRBD2	CSVERGSSGSQETQYF	TGCAGCGTTGAAAGAGGGTCTAGCGGGAGTCAAGAGACCCAGTACTTC